One sample yielded the 18 T cell receptor beta chains listed below, sequenced in a study of high-grade serous ovarian cancer treatment subgroups. The tumor samples were collected prior to definitive surgery or chemotherapy. Method: immunoSEQ multiplex PCR; TCRdb's copy keeps in-frame clones and lacks some. Among 6,500 to 7,000 clones listed, about 80% were seen once. The sample comprised tumor tissue. The origin of the receptors is a human donor with high-grade serous ovarian cancer.

The sample holds a few counts of this clone. V and J are TRBV9 and TRBJ1-1; 9 bases are a match to TRBD1. CDR1 SGDLS and CDR2 YYNGEE come from the germline V gene. Trimming removed 0 bases from V and 13 bases from J; junction bases left unmatched: 19. This CDR3 is built from 17 residues. CDR3 sequence: CASSVEKEVRTGAPDFF. CDR3 in DNA: TGTGCCAGCAGCGTAGAGAAGGAGGTGAGGACAGGGGCCCCGGATTTCTTT.

The chain recombines TRBV4-1 with TRBJ2-7; 11 bases map to TRBD1. This CDR3 spans 15 amino acids. The trim removed 3 bases at V and 2 bases at J, leaving 3 bases unmatched. Germline V lookup: CDR1 MGHRA, CDR2 YSYEKL. This chain's CDR3 is CASSHSGQGAYEQYF. The CDR3 DNA is TGCGCCAGCAGCCACTCGGGACAGGGGGCCTACGAGCAGTACTTC.

In nucleotides, the CDR3 is TGTGCCAGCAGCTTGCCTAGCGGGGATACCTACGAGCAGTACTTC. Its translation: CASSLPSGDTYEQYF. The V call is TRBV5-8, the J call TRBJ2-7; 9 nucleotides align to TRBD2. Germline assignment: CDR1 SGHTS and CDR2 YDEGEE. V shed 1 base and J 2 bases; nucleotides not matched to a gene: 4. This CDR3 is built from 15 residues.

In its sample, this clone was seen once. The J gene is TRBJ2-1, the V gene TRBV21-1; no DNA check was done on the table's D call, TRBD2. TRBV21-1 is designated a pseudogene. There are 17 residues in the CDR3. The CDR3 region is CASSKAWRGSTYNEQFF. In DNA form, the CDR3 reads TGTGCCAGCAGCAAAGCCTGGCGGGGGTCTACCTACAATGAGCAGTTCTTC.

The CDR3 sequence is CASSLFGGETQYF. The CDR3 coding sequence is TGTGCCAGCAGCTTATTCGGAGGGGAGACCCAGTACTTC. This chain connects TRBV11-3 to TRBJ2-5; weak D call: TRBD2 (6 bases). V was pared by 2 bases and J by 5 bases, with 9 bases between. CDR1 and CDR2 from the germline V gene are SGHNT and YENEEA. The CDR3 has 13 amino acids.

This clone was observed a few times. The chain joins TRBV2 to TRBJ1-5, with a possible D match to TRBD1 (5 bases). CDR1 is SNHLY, CDR2 FYNNEI, per germline. The V and J ends lost 6 bases and 7 bases respectively, with 19 bases between them. The CDR3 has 15 residues. CDR3 nucleotide sequence: TGTGCCAGCAGGGGGCCCATGGGGGAAAGGCAGCCCCAGCATTTT. Translation gives CASRGPMGERQPQHF.

J is TRBJ2-7 and V is TRBV5-1; 12 positions agree with TRBD1. Germline loops: CDR1 SGHRS, CDR2 YFSETQ. CDR3 size: 15 residues. V lost 4 bases, J lost 7 bases, and 9 bases stayed unmatched. CDR3 DNA: TGCGCCAGCAGCGATCCGGGACAGGGGGCGCGGGAGCAGTACTTC. Translating it yields CASSDPGQGAREQYF.

This CDR3 reads CASSLDRSGNEQFF. The CDR3 nucleotides read TGTGCCAGCAGCTTAGATAGGTCAGGAAATGAGCAGTTCTTC. The chain carries TRBV7-9 and TRBJ2-1; D unclear. The V and J ends lost 1 base and 7 bases respectively, with 11 bases between them. The CDR3 has 14 amino acids. Germline CDR1 is SEHNR and CDR2 is FQNEAQ (reference sequence).

This sequence joins TRBV18 and TRBJ1-1, with D perhaps matching TRBD1 (5 bases). CDR3 length equals 15 residues. Germline V gene lookup returns CDR1 KGHSH and CDR2 LQKENI. Trimming left V 5 bases short and J 1 base short, with 14 bases between. Here the CDR3 reads CASSWGDQGNTEAFF. CDR3 nucleotide sequence: TGTGCCAGCTCATGGGGGGACCAGGGGAACACTGAAGCTTTCTTT.

The rearrangement joins TRBV6-5 to TRBJ1-3; possible D gene TRBD1, 5 bases. There are 15 residues in the CDR3. Germline CDR1 MNHEY, CDR2 SVGAGI. Trimming removed 8 bases from V and 0 bases from J, with 14 bases in between. The CDR3: CASGTAGRSGNTIYF. The CDR3 coding sequence is TGTGCCAGCGGTACCGCGGGGCGCTCTGGAAACACCATATATTTT.

This chain links TRBV5-8 with TRBJ1-3; D gene unclear. CDR3 length equals 17 residues. V was shortened by 4 bases and J by 0 bases, with 17 bases between the two germline ends. Looked up from germline, CDR1 is SGHTS and CDR2 is YDEGEE. The CDR3: CASSMGLTWDSGNTIYF. DNA of the CDR3: TGTGCCAGCAGCATGGGTCTAACATGGGACTCTGGAAACACCATATATTTT.

The chain is built from TRBV18 and TRBJ1-1; 7 positions agree with TRBD1. Germline trimming cut 2 bases from V and 6 bases from J; bases unmatched to any gene: 6. Germline lookup yields CDR1 KGHSH and CDR2 LQKENI. This CDR3 region has 14 residues. The CDR3 DNA is TGTGCCAGCTCACCATCACAGGGGAAACCTGAAGCTTTCTTT. Translating it yields CASSPSQGKPEAFF.

V gene TRBV28 combines with J gene TRBJ2-4; 7 bases agree with TRBD1. Trimming at V came to 4 bases and at J to 4 bases, leaving 7 bases not matched to a gene. The CDR3 contains 15 residues. Looked up from germline, CDR1 is MDHEN and CDR2 is SYDVKM. The CDR3: CASSSPGTDKNIQYF. CDR3 nucleotide sequence: TGTGCCAGCAGTTCCCCCGGGACAGATAAAAACATTCAGTACTTC. Together with reference TRBV28 and TRBJ2-4, the CDR3 gives the full variable domain: DVKVTQSSRYLVKRTGEKVFLECVQDMDHENMFWYRQDPGLGLRLIYFSYDVKMKEKGDIPEGYSVSREKKERFSLILESASTNQTSMYLCASSSPGTDKNIQYFGAGTRLSVL.

The chain is built from TRBV2 and TRBJ2-3; 8 bases align to TRBD2. This CDR3 comprises 16 residues. Trimming at V came to 5 bases and at J to 2 bases, leaving 9 bases not matched to a gene. CDR1 and CDR2 (germline): SNHLY, FYNNEI. CDR3 sequence (DNA): TGTGCCAGCAGTTCCCTCGGGGGGGGGAACACAGATACGCAGTATTTT. Amino acid sequence: CASSSLGGGNTDTQYF.

The CDR3, as DNA: TGTGCCACCAGCATAGAGTTACAGGGTACCATTCAGTACTTC. Residues: CATSIELQGTIQYF. The rearrangement uses TRBV15 and TRBJ2-4, with a weak D call TRBD1 (6 bases). Trimming stripped 4 bases from V and 9 bases from J, with 16 bases between. Looked up from germline, CDR1 is LNHNV and CDR2 is YYDKDF (reference sequence). This CDR3 has 14 residues.

This chain connects TRBV7-8 to TRBJ2-1, with 7 bases that match TRBD2. The CDR3 loop spans 14 amino acids. J lost 10 bases, V lost 3 bases, and 9 bases had no gene match. Germline CDR1 reads SGHVS; CDR2 reads FQNEAQ. CDR3 coding DNA: TGTGCCAGCAGCTTTCCCGGACCGGGACTAGAGCAGTTCTTC. Translation: CASSFPGPGLEQFF. The entire variable domain, with the rest obtained from reference TRBV7-8 and TRBJ2-1, is as follows: GAGVSQSPRYKVAKRGQDVALRCDPISGHVSLFWYQQALGQGPEFLTYFQNEAQLDKSGLPSDRFFAERPEGSVSTLKIQRTQQEDSAVYLCASSFPGPGLEQFFGPGTRLTVL.

The J gene is TRBJ1-6, the V gene TRBV9, with D tentatively TRBD1 (5 bases). The CDR3 loop spans 16 amino acids. The germline V and J ends were trimmed by 4 bases and 7 bases, with 18 bases remaining between them. CDR1 SGDLS and CDR2 YYNGEE come from the germline V gene. CDR3 region: CASSPVDRGWNSPLHF. In DNA form, the CDR3 reads TGTGCCAGCAGCCCGGTGGATAGGGGATGGAATTCACCCCTCCACTTT.

The chain carries TRBV7-8 and TRBJ2-5, with TRBD1 as a possible D gene (5 bases). Per the germline V gene, CDR1 is SGHVS and CDR2 is FQNEAQ. Trimming pared 6 bases from V and 2 bases from J, leaving 13 bases between. This CDR3 comprises 14 residues. CDR3 loop: CASSIIGVQETQYF. CDR3 coding DNA: TGTGCCAGCAGTATCATAGGGGTACAAGAGACCCAGTACTTC.